The entry that follows covers one TCR beta chain sequence. The entry originates in a study of T-cell reconstitution after alpha-beta-depleted transplantation in children. Preparing the TCRbeta library involved the use of unique molecular identifiers. TCRdb reprocessed the PCR reads with MiXCR, giving one entry per CDR3 protein. This table has hundreds of thousands of distinct CDR3 sequences, 8% to 10% appearing once. V lost 7 bases to trimming and J lost 5 bases, with 14 bases between them. CDR1 is LGHDT and CDR2 is YNNKEL in the germline V gene (reference sequence). This CDR3 is 13 amino acids long. The clonotype comes from a human donor who donated a stem cell graft to a child with acute lymphoblastic leukemia. J is TRBJ1-1 and V is TRBV3-1; perhaps TRBD1 as D (5 bases). Specimen: PBMCs from the stem cell graft donor, collected from the stem cell graft. The CDR3 spells CASTTGVGTEAFF. The DNA of the CDR3 is TGTGCCAGCACCACAGGAGTCGGAACTGAAGCTTTCTTT.